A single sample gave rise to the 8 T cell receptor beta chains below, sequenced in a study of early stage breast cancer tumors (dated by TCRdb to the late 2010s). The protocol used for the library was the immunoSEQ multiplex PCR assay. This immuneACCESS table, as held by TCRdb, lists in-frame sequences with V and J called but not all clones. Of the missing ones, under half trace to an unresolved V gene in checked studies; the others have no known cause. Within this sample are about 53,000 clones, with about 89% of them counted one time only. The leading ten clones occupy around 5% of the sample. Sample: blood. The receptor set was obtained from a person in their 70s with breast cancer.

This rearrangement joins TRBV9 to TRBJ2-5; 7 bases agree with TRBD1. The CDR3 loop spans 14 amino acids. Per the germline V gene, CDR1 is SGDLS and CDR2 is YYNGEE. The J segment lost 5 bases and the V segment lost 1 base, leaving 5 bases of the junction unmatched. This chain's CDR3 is CASSVWGTAETQYF. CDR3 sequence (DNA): TGTGCCAGCAGCGTATGGGGGACAGCGGAGACCCAGTACTTC.

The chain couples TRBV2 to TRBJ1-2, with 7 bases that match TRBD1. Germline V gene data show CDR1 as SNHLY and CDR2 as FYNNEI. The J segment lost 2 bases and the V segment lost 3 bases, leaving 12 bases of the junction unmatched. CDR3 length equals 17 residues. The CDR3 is CASSDKTGPYFNYGYTF. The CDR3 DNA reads TGTGCCAGCAGTGACAAGACAGGGCCCTACTTCAACTATGGCTACACCTTC.

CDR3 residues: CASSLGDRDGEKLFF. CDR3 in DNA: TGTGCCAGCAGCTTAGGGGACAGGGATGGCGAAAAACTGTTTTTT. This chain links TRBV7-9 with TRBJ1-4; TRBD1 aligns across 9 bases. This CDR3 region has 15 residues. Losses at the gene ends were 1 base for V and 8 bases for J; bases not matched to a gene: 5. CDR1 is SEHNR and CDR2 is FQNEAQ in the germline V gene (reference sequence).

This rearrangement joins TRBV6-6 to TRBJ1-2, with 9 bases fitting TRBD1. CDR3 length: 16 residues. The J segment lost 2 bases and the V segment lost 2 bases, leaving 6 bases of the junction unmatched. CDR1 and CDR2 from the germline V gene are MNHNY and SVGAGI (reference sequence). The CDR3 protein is CASSYPPGQGNYGYTF. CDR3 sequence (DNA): TGTGCCAGCAGTTACCCCCCCGGACAGGGGAACTATGGCTACACCTTC.

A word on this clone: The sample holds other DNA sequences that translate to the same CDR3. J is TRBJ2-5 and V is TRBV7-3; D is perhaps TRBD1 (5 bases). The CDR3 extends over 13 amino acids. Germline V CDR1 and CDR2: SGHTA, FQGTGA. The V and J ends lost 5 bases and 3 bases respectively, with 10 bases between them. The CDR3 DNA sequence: TGTGCCAGCAGCCGTGACAGAGAAGAGACCCAGTACTTC. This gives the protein CASSRDREETQYF.

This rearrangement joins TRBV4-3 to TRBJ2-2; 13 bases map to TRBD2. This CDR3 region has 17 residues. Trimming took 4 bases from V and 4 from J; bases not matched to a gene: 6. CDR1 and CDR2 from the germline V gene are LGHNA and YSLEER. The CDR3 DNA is TGCGCCAGCAGCCCAATGCGACTAGCGGGGGGCACCGGGGAGCTGTTTTTT. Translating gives CASSPMRLAGGTGELFF.

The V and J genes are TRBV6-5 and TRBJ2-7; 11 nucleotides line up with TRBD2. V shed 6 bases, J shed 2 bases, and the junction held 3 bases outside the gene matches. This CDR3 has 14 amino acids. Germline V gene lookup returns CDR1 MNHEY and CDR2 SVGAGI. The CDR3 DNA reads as TGTGCCAGCAGCCTGACTAGCGGGGCCTACGAGCAGTACTTC. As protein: CASSLTSGAYEQYF.

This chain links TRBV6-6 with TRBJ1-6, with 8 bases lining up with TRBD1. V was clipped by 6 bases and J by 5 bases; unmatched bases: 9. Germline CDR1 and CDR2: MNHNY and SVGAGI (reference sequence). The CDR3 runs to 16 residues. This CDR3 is CASRNPPGQDNSPLHF. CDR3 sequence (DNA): TGTGCCAGCAGAAACCCACCGGGACAGGATAATTCACCCCTCCACTTT.